The clone carrying this TCR beta chain has a handful of counts. What it recognizes is unknown. Germline V gives CDR1 SEHNR, CDR2 FQNEAQ (reference sequence). The CDR3 has 16 amino acids. Donors ranged from about 6 to 95 years old and were healthy Caucasians in Russia. This specimen comes from a study of blood T cells in healthy people across ages. Study-level results: Across the age range, TCR beta diversity per million T cells fell in a roughly linear way. Because donor CMV status was unknown, expanded clonotype changes were possibly confounded.

The use of a sample-barcoded 5' primer and a J-beta primer mix characterized a second PCR of roughly 6 to 11 cycles. Every sample produced at least 2.5 million CDR3-containing paired-end reads. A single record per CDR3 protein comes from TCRdb applying MiXCR to the 5' RACE reads. The sample includes about 1.8 million distinct CDR3 sequences, 40% to 55% of them seen just once. This receptor was obtained from a woman in her forties in good health. The rearrangement links TRBV7-9 to TRBJ2-4; D possibly corresponds to TRBD2 (6 bases). The closer fit of TRBJ2-7 to the DNA end suggests the J call may be wrong. Specimen: blood. CDR3 amino acids: CASSLSAGFWAYEQYF. CDR3 DNA sequence: TGTGCCAGCAGCTTAAGTGCGGGATTTTGGGCCTACGAGCAGTACTTC.